This T cell receptor beta chain was captured in a study of CD8+CD57+ T cells in acquired aplastic anemia. Study summary: CD4+ and CD8+ cells, once sorted, gave DNA averaging roughly 3 ug. General study results and limits: Patients and controls had in common twenty-nine CD8+ CDR3 sequences.

Comments on this clonotype: Its target is unknown.

TCR beta VDJ combinations and CDR3 sequences were profiled from genomic DNA. Via MiXCR, TCRdb re-called the reads, giving one row per CDR3 protein. The table includes 150,000 to 200,000 distinct CDR3 sequences, less than 55% detected once. This TCR was recovered from a human donor in good health. The specimen was sorted CD4+, CD8+, or CD8+CD57+ T cells (not recorded which) from PBMCs.

DNA of the CDR3: TGTGCCAGCAAACCGACGGGGAACTATGGCTACACCTTC. Its translation is CASKPTGNYGYTF. The chain is built from TRBV7-2 and TRBJ1-2; unclear D gene. Deletions cut 7 bases from V and 2 bases from J, with 11 bases between. The germline gives CDR1 SGHTA, CDR2 FQGNSA. This CDR3 has 13 residues.